This T cell receptor (beta chain) was profiled in a study of blood T cell repertoires in COVID-19. Looking at the study overall: The analysed material was cDNA or gDNA that came from T cells, B-cell-depleted T cells, or PBMCs.

As handled by the study authors: Nucleated cell number was recorded as an estimate derived from reference gene primer amplification. Profiling relied on immunoSEQ multiplex PCR, and the TCRdb table lists in-frame clones only, not all of them. The V and J calls and the clone size are those of that table, but D and trimming were determined from the DNA. The repertoire holds tens of thousands of clones, with about 83% as singletons. Patients in Seattle were enrolled during active infection, then followed longitudinally. In germline, CDR1 is SGHNT, CDR2 YYREEE (reference sequence). V trimming: 0 bases; J trimming: 5 bases; junction bases outside the gene matches: 12. The CDR3 loop spans 19 amino acids.

This clonotype was obtained from a man between 40 and 49 years old with COVID-19, enrolled during active disease. V gene TRBV5-4 combines with J gene TRBJ2-5; 14 bases are a match to TRBD2. The sequenced sample consisted of peripheral blood. CDR3 DNA: TGTGCCAGCAGCTTGGGGACTAGCGGGGGGCACTCGGGGGTGGAGACCCAGTACTTC. Protein sequence: CASSLGTSGGHSGVETQYF.